This TCR beta chain appears in the sequencing data of a study of blood T cells in healthy people across ages. With V trimmed by 5 bases and J by 8 bases, 4 bases remained unmatched. The CDR3 has 12 residues. Germline V CDR1 and CDR2: SNHLY, FYNNEI. Primers used in a second PCR of about 6 to 11 cycles were a sample-barcoded 5' primer and a J-beta primer mix. TCRdb re-called the 5' RACE reads with MiXCR, one entry per CDR3 protein. The sample records about 760,000 distinct CDR3 sequences, approximately 25% being singletons. Broader study findings: What prevented conclusive comparison of naive and antigen-experienced cells was that PBMCs were unsorted. Estimated diversity across one million T cells was deemed an underestimate.

Every donor contributed 7.5 to 10 milliliters of peripheral blood by blood draw. This clonotype has just a few counts. The antigen remains unidentified. These same records also appear under a second study, on T cells of mothers and their children. From that second work: Input to cDNA synthesis comprised all extracted RNA, at a ratio of approximately 1.4 ug per 15 ul.

The source is a boy aged 10-17 years in good health. Sequenced material: blood. This chain uses TRBV2 with TRBJ2-3, with 7 bases that match TRBD1. For the CDR3, the DNA is TGTGCCAGCAGTCAGACAGGGACTACGCAGTATTTT. It codes for CASSQTGTTQYF.